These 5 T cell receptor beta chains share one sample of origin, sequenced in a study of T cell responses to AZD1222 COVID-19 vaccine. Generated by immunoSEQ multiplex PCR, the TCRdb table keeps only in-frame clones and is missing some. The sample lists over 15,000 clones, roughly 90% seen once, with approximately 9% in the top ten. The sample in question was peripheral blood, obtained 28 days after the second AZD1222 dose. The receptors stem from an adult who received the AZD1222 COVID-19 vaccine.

The CDR3 DNA is TGTGCCAGCAGTTTCGCGGGGGAAGAGACCCAGTACTTC. Translating gives CASSFAGEETQYF. The chain links TRBV28 to TRBJ2-5; 7 bases match TRBD2. This CDR3 has 13 residues. With V trimmed by 3 bases and J by 3 bases, 1 base remained unmatched. Germline V lookup: CDR1 MDHEN, CDR2 SYDVKM.

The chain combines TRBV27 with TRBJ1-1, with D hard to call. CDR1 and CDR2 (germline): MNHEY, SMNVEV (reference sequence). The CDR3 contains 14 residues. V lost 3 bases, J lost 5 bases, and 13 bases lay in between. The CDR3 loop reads CASSFGVVGTEAFF. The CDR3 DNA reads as TGTGCCAGCAGTTTTGGGGTGGTGGGGACTGAAGCTTTCTTT.

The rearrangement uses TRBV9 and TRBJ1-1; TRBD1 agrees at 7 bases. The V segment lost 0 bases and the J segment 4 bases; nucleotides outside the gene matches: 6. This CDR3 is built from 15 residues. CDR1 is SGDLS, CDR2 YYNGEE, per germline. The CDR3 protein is CASSVDPTGSTEAFF. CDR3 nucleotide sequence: TGTGCCAGCAGCGTAGACCCGACAGGGTCCACTGAAGCTTTCTTT.

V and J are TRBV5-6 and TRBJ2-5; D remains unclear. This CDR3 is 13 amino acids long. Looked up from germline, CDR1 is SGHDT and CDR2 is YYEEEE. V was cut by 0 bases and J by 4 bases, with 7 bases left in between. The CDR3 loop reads CASSLVGLETQYF. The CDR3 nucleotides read TGTGCCAGCAGCTTGGTGGGGTTAGAGACCCAGTACTTC.

The CDR3 region is CASSPNLEKLFF. CDR3 DNA: TGTGCCAGCAGTCCCAACTTGGAAAAACTGTTTTTT. The chain has TRBV28 and TRBJ1-4; D unclear. Trimming stripped 5 bases from V and 8 bases from J, with 9 bases between. Germline V gives CDR1 MDHEN, CDR2 SYDVKM. CDR3 length: 12 amino acids.